This paragraph covers one TCR beta chain sequence. Per the original methods: Amplified reference gene primers provided the basis for estimating nucleated cell counts. TCRdb's table, derived via immunoSEQ multiplex PCR, lists solely in-frame clones and lacks some. V and J calls and clone size are copied from that table; D and trimming were computed from the DNA. The sample records 200,000 to 250,000 clones, more than 85% being singletons. This CDR3 spans 17 amino acids. V gave up 5 bases and J gave up 6 bases; unmatched junction bases: 13. Germline V gene sequence: CDR1 SNHLY, CDR2 FYNNEI. These data are taken from a study of blood T cell repertoires in COVID-19. Background on the study: In each case, the material was cDNA or gDNA derived from T cells, B-cell-depleted T cells, or PBMCs.

The rearrangement uses TRBV2 and TRBJ2-1; 10 positions agree with TRBD2. The specimen sequenced was peripheral blood. This TCR came from a woman in her 70s with active or convalescent COVID-19. The CDR3 region has the DNA TGTGCCAGCAGTCAGAGACCCGTTCTAGCGGGGGCCAATGAGCAGTTCTTC. Protein product: CASSQRPVLAGANEQFF.